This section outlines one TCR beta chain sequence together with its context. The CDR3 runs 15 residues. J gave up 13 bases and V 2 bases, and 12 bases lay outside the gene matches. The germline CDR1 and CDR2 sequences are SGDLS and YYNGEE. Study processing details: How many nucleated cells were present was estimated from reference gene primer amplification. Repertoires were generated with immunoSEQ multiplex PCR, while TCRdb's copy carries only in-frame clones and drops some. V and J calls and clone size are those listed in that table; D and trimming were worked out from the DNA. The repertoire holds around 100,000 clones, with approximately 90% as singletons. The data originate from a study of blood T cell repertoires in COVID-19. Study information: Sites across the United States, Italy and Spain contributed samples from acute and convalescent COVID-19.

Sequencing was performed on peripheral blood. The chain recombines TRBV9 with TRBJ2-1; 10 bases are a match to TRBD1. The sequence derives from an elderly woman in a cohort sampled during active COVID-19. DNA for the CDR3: TGTGCCAGCAGCGTGGGGACAGGGGACCCTCTCGGTCAGTTCTTC. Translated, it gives CASSVGTGDPLGQFF. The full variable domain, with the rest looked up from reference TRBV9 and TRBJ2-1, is DSGVTQTPKHLITATGQRVTLRCSPRSGDLSVYWYQQSLDQGLQFLIQYYNGEERAKGNILERFSAQQFPDLHSELNLSSLELGDSALYFCASSVGTGDPLGQFFGPGTRLTVL.